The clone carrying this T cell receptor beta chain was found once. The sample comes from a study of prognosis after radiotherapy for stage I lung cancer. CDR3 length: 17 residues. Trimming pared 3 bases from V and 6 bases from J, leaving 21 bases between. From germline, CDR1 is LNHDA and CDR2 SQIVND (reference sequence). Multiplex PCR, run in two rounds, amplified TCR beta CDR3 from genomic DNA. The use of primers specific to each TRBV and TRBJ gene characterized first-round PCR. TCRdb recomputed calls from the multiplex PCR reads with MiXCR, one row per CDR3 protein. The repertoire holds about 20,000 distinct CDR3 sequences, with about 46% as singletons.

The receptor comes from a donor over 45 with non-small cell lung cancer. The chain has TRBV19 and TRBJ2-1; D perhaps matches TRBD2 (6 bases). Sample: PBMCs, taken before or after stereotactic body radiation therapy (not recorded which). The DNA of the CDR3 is TGTGCCAGTAGTATCGCCTCTCTAGCGTGGTTCCGCAATGAGCAGTTCTTC. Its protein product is CASSIASLAWFRNEQFF.